These T cell receptor beta chains were read from a single sample in a study of vaccination and CD4 T cells after COVID-19. TCRdb recomputed calls from the PCR reads with MiXCR, one row per CDR3 protein. This table has around 13,000 distinct CDR3 sequences, approximately 45% appearing once. The antigens of these receptors remain unknown. The specimen was CD4+ T cells from blood, cultured in vitro. The receptor source for this set is a human donor who had recovered from COVID-19. Both conserved end residues are part of each CDR3. A D gene is named only where the DNA matches it firmly. The listing skips clone size in some rows; elsewhere it reads once, few, many or a size class.

>TRBJ1-2|TRBV29-1|.|.
TGCAGCGTGCATTCGGGGAGTGGCTACACCTTC
CSVHSGSGYTF
>TRBJ1-1|TRBV6-5|.|.
TGTGCCAGCAGTTCCCCTGGGCTGGGCACTGAAGCTTTCTTT
CASSSPGLGTEAFF
>TRBJ2-5|TRBV25-1|TRBD2|.
TGTGCCAGCAGCCAGGTGACTGGACTAGCGGGAGGAGAGACCCAGTACTTC
CASSQVTGLAGGETQYF
>TRBJ1-6|TRBV7-3|.|.
TGTGCCAGCAGCTTAGTCAACGGTTCACCCCTCCACTTT
CASSLVNGSPLHF
>TRBJ1-2|TRBV20-1|TRBD1|few
TGCAGTGCTAGCGAAATGGACAGGGTCTCTATGACCTATGGCTACACCTTC
CSASEMDRVSMTYGYTF
>TRBJ1-1|TRBV30|TRBD1|.
TGTGCCCGACAGGGGAGTAACACTGAAGCTTTCTTT
CARQGSNTEAFF
>TRBJ2-2|TRBV20-1|TRBD2|few
TGCAGTGCTAGCTACCGGGGGGAGGACACCGGGGAGCTGTTTTTT
CSASYRGEDTGELFF
>TRBJ2-7|TRBV7-9|TRBD1|few
TGTGCCAGCAGCAACGGACAGGGTGGCTACGAGCAGTACTTC
CASSNGQGGYEQYF
>TRBJ2-7|TRBV20-1|TRBD2|.
TGCAGTGCTACAGGCGGGAGGTCCTACGAGCAGTACTTC
CSATGGRSYEQYF
>TRBJ2-3|TRBV20-1|.|.
TGCAGTGCACTTGGACAGCGAGGCACTACTAGCACAGATACGCAGTATTTT
CSALGQRGTTSTDTQYF
>TRBJ2-3|TRBV20-1|.|.
TGCAGTGCTAGGCGGGGTATCACAAGCACAGATACGCAGTATTTT
CSARRGITSTDTQYF
>TRBJ2-2|TRBV7-9|.|few
TGTGCCAGCAGCTCCTCTCCCACCGGGGAGCTGTTTTTT
CASSSSPTGELFF
>TRBJ2-1|TRBV20-1|TRBD2|few
TGCAGTGCTAGGGGGGGACTAGCGGACTCCTACAATGAGCAGTTCTTC
CSARGGLADSYNEQFF
>TRBJ1-3|TRBV4-2|.|.
TGTGCCAGCAGCCAAAATCTAGGTAGCTCTGGAAACACCATATATTTT
CASSQNLGSSGNTIYF
>TRBJ1-1|TRBV20-1|.|.
TGCAGTGCTAGAGCATCGACAGATCTCACTGAAGCTTTCTTT
CSARASTDLTEAFF
>TRBJ1-5|TRBV28|.|few
TGTGCCAGCAACCCCGGGGTCAATCAGCCCCAGCATTTT
CASNPGVNQPQHF
>TRBJ2-5|TRBV2|.|few
TGTGCCAGCAGCCCGGACTCCCAAGAGACCCAGTACTTC
CASSPDSQETQYF
>TRBJ2-3|TRBV6-1|.|.
TGTGCCAGCAGGAGGGAGGGGGCAGGGGATACGCAGTATTTT
CASRREGAGDTQYF
>TRBJ1-6|TRBV20-1|.|few
TGCAGTGCTAGAGGGTCAGGGGATAATTCACCCCTCCACTTT
CSARGSGDNSPLHF
>TRBJ2-7|TRBV11-2|.|.
TGTGCCAGCAGCTTAGCTAGCGCCTACGAGCAGTACTTC
CASSLASAYEQYF
>TRBJ2-1|TRBV28|TRBD2|.
TGTGCCAGCCCTCACAGCGGGAGTCCCTACAATGAGCAGTTCTTC
CASPHSGSPYNEQFF
>TRBJ2-1|TRBV28|.|.
TGTGCCAGCTTTCCCCGGGGACACTTCTCCTACAATGAGCAGTTCTTC
CASFPRGHFSYNEQFF
>TRBJ2-3|TRBV6-2/TRBV6-3|.|.
TGTGCCAGCAGTTACCGGGAGACAGATACGCAGTATTTT
CASSYRETDTQYF
>TRBJ2-6|TRBV12-3/TRBV12-4|.|.
TGTGCCAGCAGTTTGTCTGGGGCCAACGTCCTGACTTTC
CASSLSGANVLTF
>TRBJ2-3|TRBV29-1|.|.
TGCAGCGGGGGAGGGGGGTATGGCACAGATACGCAGTATTTT
CSGGGGYGTDTQYF
>TRBJ2-7|TRBV20-1|.|few
TGCAGTGCTAGAGATATTAGCCAGGGTCGAGGGGAGCAGTACTTC
CSARDISQGRGEQYF
>TRBJ2-4|TRBV20-1|TRBD1|few
TGCAGTGCTAGAGGGTCCCCCAGGGGGCAAAACATTCAGTACTTC
CSARGSPRGQNIQYF
>TRBJ2-2|TRBV5-1|TRBD2|.
TGCGCCAGCAGCACAGGGACTAGCGCCAACACCGGGGAGCTGTTTTTT
CASSTGTSANTGELFF
>TRBJ2-7|TRBV30|TRBD2|.
TGTGCCTGGAGGGCTAGCGGGAGTTACGAGCAGTACTTC
CAWRASGSYEQYF
>TRBJ2-1|TRBV7-6|.|.
TGTGCCAGCAGCGCGCCAACGGGCAGTGAGCAGTTCTTC
CASSAPTGSEQFF
>TRBJ2-5|TRBV12-3/TRBV12-4|.|few
TGTGCCAGCAGCCAAGGCTGGACGGAGACCCAGTACTTC
CASSQGWTETQYF
>TRBJ2-7|TRBV28|.|.
TGTGCCAGCAGTTTGGATCCGGGGGAGCAGTACTTC
CASSLDPGEQYF
>TRBJ2-1|TRBV7-9|TRBD2|.
TGTGCCAGCAGCGGAAGACTAGCGAATTACAATGAGCAGTTCTTC
CASSGRLANYNEQFF
>TRBJ2-3|TRBV19|.|.
TGTGCCAGTAGTACTCAGGGGTCACAGACCGATACGCAGTATTTT
CASSTQGSQTDTQYF
>TRBJ1-5|TRBV5-5|TRBD1|.
TGTGCCAGCAGCTGGGGGACAGGGGCCCATCAGCCCCAGCATTTT
CASSWGTGAHQPQHF
>TRBJ1-1|TRBV20-1|.|few
TGCAGTGCATCCCGGGCAGGGCCAACATTGGCTGAAGCTTTCTTT
CSASRAGPTLAEAFF
>TRBJ2-5|TRBV2|.|.
TGTGCCAGCGGTGACGGTCGGAGGAAAGAGACCCAGTACTTC
CASGDGRRKETQYF
>TRBJ2-2|TRBV10-3|.|.
TGTGCCATCAGGGAGACAACCGTCACCGGGGAGCTGTTTTTT
CAIRETTVTGELFF
>TRBJ2-6|TRBV2|.|.
TGTGCCAGCAGTATGGGGGTGCACAGCTCTGGGGCCAACGTCCTGACTTTC
CASSMGVHSSGANVLTF
>TRBJ2-2|TRBV18|.|.
TGTGCCAGCTCACCGCGCAGGGGCACCGGGGAGCTGTTTTTT
CASSPRRGTGELFF
>TRBJ2-1|TRBV7-2|TRBD1|few
TGTGCCAGCAGCCCGGGACAGGGATACAATGAGCAGTTCTTC
CASSPGQGYNEQFF
>TRBJ1-5|TRBV2|.|.
TGTACCAGCAATGGGGGTAGCAATCAGCCCCAGCATTTT
CTSNGGSNQPQHF
>TRBJ2-7|TRBV18|.|.
TGTGCCAGCTCACCAGAGGGGAGTAGCTACGAGCAGTACTTC
CASSPEGSSYEQYF
>TRBJ2-5|TRBV7-9|.|few
TGTGCCAGCAGCTTAGAAGTCGGGAGAGCTCTTGGAGAGACCCAGTACTTC
CASSLEVGRALGETQYF